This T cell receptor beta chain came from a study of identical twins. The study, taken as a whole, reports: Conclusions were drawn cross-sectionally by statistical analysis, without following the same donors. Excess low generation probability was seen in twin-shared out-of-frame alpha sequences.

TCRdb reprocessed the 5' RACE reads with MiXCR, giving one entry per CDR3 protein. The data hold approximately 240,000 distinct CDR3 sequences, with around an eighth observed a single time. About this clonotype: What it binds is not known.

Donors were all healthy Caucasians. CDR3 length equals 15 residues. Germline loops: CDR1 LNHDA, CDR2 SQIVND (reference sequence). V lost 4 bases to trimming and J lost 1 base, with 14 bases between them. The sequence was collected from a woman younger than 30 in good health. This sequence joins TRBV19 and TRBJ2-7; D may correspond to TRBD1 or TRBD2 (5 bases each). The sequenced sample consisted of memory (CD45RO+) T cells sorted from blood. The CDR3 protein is CASSSREPFSYEQYF. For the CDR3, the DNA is TGTGCCAGTAGTAGCAGGGAGCCCTTTTCCTACGAGCAGTACTTC.